What follows is one T cell receptor beta chain and its context. Per the authors' pipeline: Reference gene primers were amplified, and this amplification served to estimate nucleated cell counts. This table comes from immunoSEQ multiplex PCR, and its TCRdb copy is limited to in-frame clones, with some not included. The DNA was the basis for D and trimming; V, J and clone size are from that table. The sample lists about 170,000 clones, approximately 86% occurring once. This sample was taken from a study of blood T cell repertoires in COVID-19. Trimming took 0 bases from V and 6 from J; bases not matched to a gene: 5. This CDR3 spans 17 amino acids. Germline CDR1 and CDR2: LGHDT and YNNKEL (reference sequence). The Seattle patients, enrolled during active infection, were followed longitudinally.

The chain carries TRBV3-1 (or the pseudogene TRBV3-2) and TRBJ2-1; 13 bases align to TRBD2. The clonotype was recovered from a middle-aged woman with COVID-19, enrolled during active disease. The sample consisted of peripheral blood. In nucleotides, the CDR3 is TGTGCCAGCAGCCAAGAGCGAGGGACTAGCGGGGTCAATGAGCAGTTCTTC. This gives the protein CASSQERGTSGVNEQFF.